This T cell receptor beta chain was recorded in a study of radiotherapy plus CTLA-4 blockade in lung cancer. At the level of the study: Overall, roughly 17% of patients showed an objective response, while 31% attained disease control. The study's findings and limits: TCR clones of tumor origin grew in blood after radiotherapy plus ipilimumab. Alongside interferon-beta, early blood T cell clone dynamics were reportedly the best predictor of response.

Germline CDR1 and CDR2: MNHEY and SVGAGI. Trimming at V came to 6 bases and at J to 4 bases, leaving 5 bases not matched to a gene. The CDR3 runs 14 residues. The table came from immunoSEQ multiplex PCR; TCRdb's copy has only in-frame clones and leaves some out. The sample records around 78,000 clones, roughly 79% being singletons. Details on this clone: The antigen is not known.

The clonotype comes from a human donor with non-small cell lung cancer who had a partial response to radiotherapy plus ipilimumab. Some clones in this sample may be carry-over from other donors' samples. The chain employs TRBV6-5 and TRBJ2-5, with 10 positions matching TRBD2. The source was peripheral blood, collected from a patient treated with radiotherapy plus ipilimumab. Written as DNA, the CDR3 is TGTGCCAGCAGCAACCCTAGCGGGGGAGAGACCCAGTACTTC. It codes for CASSNPSGGETQYF.